This T cell receptor (beta chain) originates from a study of CD8 T cells in Susac syndrome. Germline V gene lookup returns CDR1 SGDLS and CDR2 YYNGEE. Trimming removed 4 bases at V and 1 base at J, with 12 bases between. The length of the CDR3 is 15 residues. The T cells that were sequenced for TCR beta were CD8+ and CD4+ cells from blood. Purification of the CD8+ and CD4+ T cells relied on negative isolation, and TEMRA cells underwent FACS enrichment. Reverse transcription of roughly 0.5 to 1 ug RNA was performed with random hexamers. TCRdb recomputed calls from the immunoSEQ multiplex PCR reads with MiXCR, one row per CDR3 protein. The table shows about 150,000 distinct CDR3 sequences, with around 95% occurring only once.

V gene TRBV9 combines with J gene TRBJ1-5; D gene ambiguous. The TCR sequence derives from a human donor with multiple sclerosis. The sequenced sample was CD8+ T cells from PBMCs. The CDR3 is CASSLTGESNQPQHF. The CDR3 nucleotides read TGTGCCAGCAGCTTGACGGGAGAGAGCAATCAGCCCCAGCATTTT. The full variable domain, rest sourced from reference TRBV9 and TRBJ1-5, is DSGVTQTPKHLITATGQRVTLRCSPRSGDLSVYWYQQSLDQGLQFLIQYYNGEERAKGNILERFSAQQFPDLHSELNLSSLELGDSALYFCASSLTGESNQPQHFGDGTRLSIL.